The text below deals with one TCR beta chain. Its recognized antigen is unknown. No much larger clone exists at a distance of one base, and base qualities are not known. The cohort consisted of 650 to 700 healthy bone marrow donors. Cohort members were all nominally healthy when sampled, although unrecorded immune exposures were likely present. The donor tested CMV seronegative, placing the donor among the roughly 400 seronegative members of the cohort. Every donor gave a peripheral blood sample, and the peripheral blood mononuclear cells from that sample were used for TCR beta sequencing. Genomic DNA extraction from the blood cell samples was performed with the Qiagen DNeasy Blood Extraction Kit. The sample comes from a study of cytomegalovirus exposure and HLA in healthy donors (dated by TCRdb to about 2017). Some background on the complete study: An earlier analysis of some 600 of the donors reported approximately 300 Gb of sequence data and 117 million unique TCR beta sequences obtained from about 179 million T cells. An early release that covered roughly 600 HLA-typed donors contained approximately 300 gigabases of sequencing data and about 93 million unique TCR sequences. Of the 300 to 450 genotyped donors, 75% to 85% were placed in the genetic ancestry cluster associated with self-reported Caucasian donors. The study was designed to test whether signatures of past pathogen exposure could be identified by cataloging public T cell receptors. The T cell repertoires of 700 or so subjects were profiled by immunosequencing and related to cytomegalovirus serostatus. Besides the first cohort of 550 to 750 subjects, a separate validation cohort made up of over 95 different subjects was used. To predict cytomegalovirus infection status, the study combined high-throughput TCR immunosequencing, statistical association of individual TCRs with disease status, and machine learning. A later analysis re-examined previously published TCR beta repertoires from 500 to 700 donors and added high-resolution HLA genotyping to investigate patterns of TCR occurrence. In the later analysis, no new phenotypic data were used to find candidate immune exposures; instead, reliance was placed on TCR beta sequences and their occurrence across donors. An earlier analysis of about 620 of the donors applied high-throughput TCR beta sequencing to assess whether each TCR beta V gene segment acted as functional or pseudogenic. Donor age, sex, ethnicity and CMV serostatus were compiled alongside the repertoire data. In a later genetic analysis, genome-wide SNP genotypes for about 55% of the roughly 700 donors were used, and that subset was treated as a discovery cohort. Every discovery cohort repertoire had been produced on one sequencing platform. Class I and class II HLA loci were covered by the typing at four-digit resolution. Typing coverage differed by locus: A, B, C, DRB1 and DQB1 were typed in roughly 629-630 donors, DQA1 in about 550, DPA1 in approximately 600, and DPB1 in roughly 470. Because of strong linkage in the cohort, 4 to 6 DR-DQ haplotypes were treated as single units for association and clustering. Among around 400 genotyped donors of the cohort, an average of around 220,000 unique TCR beta nucleotide sequences was sequenced per donor, of which roughly 17% were non-productive.

General study outcomes and caveats: An association between a missense DCLRE1C variant and V-gene and J-gene trimming of TCR beta chains was found in a later genetic analysis and replicated in an independent cohort. For the cohort, immune exposure information was limited to CMV serostatus. HLA typing was unavailable for some donors at each locus, so association tests used only the typed subset. Linkage disequilibrium might explain the correlated functional status among segregating V segments, but an unknown experimental factor could not be ruled out. Several of the top co-occurrence clusters appeared to be linked to parvovirus B19, influenza, CMV and Epstein-Barr virus, according to a later analysis. Strong co-occurrence of HLA alleles, especially DR and DQ, made assigning TCR associations to individual alleles difficult. Most TCR sequences were seen in very few donors, while some public TCRs were found in many individuals. Only TCR beta chains were sequenced in this cohort, and the absence of alpha or paired-chain data limited detectable features. Compared with equally common non-associated chains, HLA-associated TCR beta chains in a later analysis were more clonally expanded and had lower generation probabilities. Broadly in line with IMGT annotations, most TCR beta V segments showed up in productive rearrangements about 87% or about 30% of the time in an earlier analysis of several hundred of the donors. According to the authors, the approach could potentially be generalized to other disease states and immunological phenotypes. A further reported finding was that TCR beta sequences accurately predicted the HLA-A and HLA-B alleles for most subjects in the first cohort. In the study, 150 to 200 TCR beta chains were listed as associated with cytomegalovirus. In a later analysis, most CMV-associated TCR beta chains were found to appear HLA-restricted, with HLA associations seemingly driven largely by CMV exposure. In a later analysis, 15,000 to 20,000 TCR beta sequences were associated with specific HLA alleles at a false discovery rate of 0.05. A few of the identified cytomegalovirus-associated TCR beta chains were confirmed in vitro to be specific for cytomegalovirus antigens. Because counts were too low, roughly 18 rarely observed V segments, including chromosome 9 orphons, were left out of the earlier analysis of about 620 of the donors. Roughly uniform sequencing depth across donors was assumed in presence/absence analyses, although this assumption may not hold. In a later genetic analysis, fewer N-insertions in productive TCRs were reported among donors in an Asian-associated ancestry cluster than the approximately 710-donor mean. A cluster of highly shared sequence variants was judged likely to represent a technical artifact of the sequencing pipeline. Cytomegalovirus status was reported to be diagnosed by the classifier with high specificity and sensitivity in both the original and validation cohorts. According to a later analysis, TCR association rates differed among HLA loci, with DRB1 alleles showing the most associated TCRs and HLA-C alleles showing the fewest.

Libraries were built with the immunoSEQ multiplex PCR assay. For the multiplex PCR, a mixture combining 60 forward primers for TCR Vbeta segments and 13 reverse primers for TCR Jbeta segments was used. A multiplex PCR assay on genomic DNA amplified the CDR3 region of rearranged TCR beta genes. On the Illumina HiSeq System, the amplified TCR beta libraries were sequenced as 87-base-pair reads. The paper's processing steps were these. Across the 670 or so repertoires, a later analysis counted 60 million to 90 million unique TCR beta chains, roughly 11 million of which were shared by at least two donors. A nearest-neighbor algorithm error-corrected the raw reads and collapsed the reads into unique sequences, merging closely related sequences to remove PCR and sequencing errors. CDR3 sequences were aligned to IMGT reference sequences to assign V, D and J gene segments. For a sequence to be retained, at least a six-nucleotide match to both a V gene segment and a J gene segment was required. A rearrangement counted as productive if the CDR3 had no stop codons and remained in frame with V and J, and every other rearrangement counted as non-productive. Following IMGT convention, CDR3 was defined as the stretch from the second conserved V-encoded cysteine to the conserved J-encoded phenylalanine. Sequences without an unambiguous match to a single V gene segment were excluded from the earlier analysis of a few hundred of the donors. An earlier analysis of about 590 of the donors classified V segments as functional when productive rearrangements were above 56.7% and as segregating when the standard deviation between donors was above 5%. A statistical classification framework was built to diagnose cytomegalovirus status from the catalog of TCR beta chain sequences. In a later analysis, V and J genes were assigned by comparing TCR nucleotide sequences against IMGT/GENE-DB human TR gene sequences. A later analysis assigned CDR3 sequences and most-parsimonious VDJ recombination scenarios with the TCRdist pipeline. In a later analysis, each TCR beta chain was defined by its CDR3 amino acid sequence together with its V-gene family, and reads lacking a unique V-gene family were excluded. In a later analysis, fewer than 600 highly shared, low-generation-probability nucleotide sequences were removed to address suspected cross-contamination and a sequencing artifact. In a later analysis, a clonal expansion index was calculated for each public chain from normalized within-repertoire ranks of inferred template counts. In a later analysis, generation probabilities were computed using a VDJ recombination model fitted to out-of-frame rearrangements, and the results were checked against IGoR. A later analysis scored TCR-TCR, TCR-HLA and TCR-CMV co-occurrence with hypergeometric tests, applying a repertoire-size bias correction to TCR pairs. In a later analysis, false discovery rates were estimated by permuting HLA or CMV assignments 20 times. A later analysis grouped co-occurring TCRs with DBSCAN, adding TCRdist sequence similarity when clustering within HLA-allele-positive subsets. Co-occurrence clustering excluded repertoires with fewer than 30,000 or more than 120,000 public chains, plus five with anomalous nucleotide sharing. TCRdb took over this immuneACCESS table, retaining in-frame rearrangements with V and J assigned. Such tables are incomplete; in checked studies, under half of the missing clones stem from an unresolved V gene, and the remainder is unexplained. V and J calls and clone size are as listed in that table; D and trimming were resolved from the DNA. A total of some 190,000 clones appear in this sample, 75% to 85% of them only once. The ten largest make up roughly 1.5% of the sample.

The TCR comes from a man aged 18 to 29 in good health and CMV-seronegative. The source material was PBMCs.

The sequenced DNA is TGCGCCAGCAGCCAAGATTTCAACGAGCAGTACTTC. Its protein reads: CASSQDFNEQYF. The sequence joins TRBV4-3 to TRBJ2-7, with no reliable assignment of the D segment. The germline V gene yields LGHNA for CDR1 and YSLEER for CDR2. The CDR3, from cysteine to phenylalanine, totals 12 residues. Kept here is only the CDR3 DNA, which spans 36 bases and is read in frame from base 1. Trimming removed 0 bases from V and 5 bases from J, leaving 5 bases between the germline ends.